One and the same sample provided the 2 T cell receptor beta chains below, sequenced in a study of T cells in Graves' hyperthyroidism and ophthalmopathy. Amplified regions were TCR beta CDR3 sequences from RNA transcripts. TCR CDR3 regions were first amplified by RT-PCR with HTBI primers. TCRdb reprocessed the multiplex PCR reads with MiXCR, giving one entry per CDR3 protein. The repertoire has over 500,000 distinct CDR3 sequences, approximately 14% of them found once; the top ten carry about 14%. The sample consisted of blood. The receptor source for this set is a woman aged 40 to 49 with Graves' hyperthyroidism.

About this clonotype: A read error may be the cause here, since a much bigger clone is one base away. The chain is built from TRBV15 and TRBJ2-1; D ambiguous. Germline CDR1 reads LNHNV; CDR2 reads YYDKDF (reference sequence). This CDR3 is 13 amino acids long. CDR3 in DNA: TGTGCCACCAGCAGAGGCGTAGAAAATGGGCAGTTCTTC. Residues: CATSRGVENGQFF.

In this sample, this clonotype turned up a few times. The genes are TRBV18 and TRBJ2-6; D remains unclear. Between the trimmed V and J ends, which lost 6 bases and 3 bases, there was a span of 6 bases. This CDR3 has 13 residues. Germline V lookup: CDR1 KGHSH, CDR2 LQKENI. CDR3 protein: CASSTSGANVLTF. For the CDR3, the DNA is TGTGCCAGCTCTACGAGTGGGGCCAACGTCCTGACTTTC.